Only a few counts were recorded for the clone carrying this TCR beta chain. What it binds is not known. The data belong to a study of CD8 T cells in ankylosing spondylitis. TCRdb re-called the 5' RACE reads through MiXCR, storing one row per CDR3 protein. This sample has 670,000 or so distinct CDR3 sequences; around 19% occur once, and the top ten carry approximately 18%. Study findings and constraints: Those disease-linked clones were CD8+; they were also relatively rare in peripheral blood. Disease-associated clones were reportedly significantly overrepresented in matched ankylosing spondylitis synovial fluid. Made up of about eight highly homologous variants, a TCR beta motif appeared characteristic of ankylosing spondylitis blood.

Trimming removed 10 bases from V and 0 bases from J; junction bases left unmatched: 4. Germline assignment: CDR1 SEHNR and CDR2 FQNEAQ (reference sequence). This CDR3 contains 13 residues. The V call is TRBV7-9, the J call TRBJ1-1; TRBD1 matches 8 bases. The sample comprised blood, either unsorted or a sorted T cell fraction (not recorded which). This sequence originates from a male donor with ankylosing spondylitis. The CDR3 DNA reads TGTGCCACCCGGGACAGGCTGAACACTGAAGCTTTCTTT. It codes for CATRDRLNTEAFF.